This T cell receptor beta chain was captured in a study of cytomegalovirus exposure and HLA in healthy donors. On the study more broadly: Assignment to the Caucasian-associated ancestry cluster applied to around 76% of the approximately 400 genotyped donors.

In the PCR, 60 Vbeta and 13 Jbeta primers were used. This table comes from immunoSEQ multiplex PCR, and its TCRdb copy is limited to in-frame clones, with some not included. The sample has about 120,000 clones, over 70% seen once. The CDR3 length is 12 residues. The germline CDR1 and CDR2 sequences are WNHNN and SYGVQD (reference sequence). V was cut by 6 bases and J by 4 bases, with 7 bases left in between. Sequencing was done on a sample of PBMCs. The TCR sequence derives from a female donor in good health and CMV-seropositive. The rearrangement uses TRBV10-1 and TRBJ1-5; D gene unclear. This CDR3 reads CASSGFNQPQHF. The CDR3 coding sequence is TGCGCCAGCAGCGGTTTTAATCAGCCCCAGCATTTT.